The source of this T cell receptor (beta chain) is a study of T-cell reconstitution after alpha-beta-depleted transplantation in children (TCRdb year 2016). Broadly, across the study: T-cell immune reconstitution after TCRalphabeta/CD19-depleted allogeneic hematopoietic cell transplantation in children was quantitatively tracked in the study by means of TCR repertoire profiling. Broad study findings and their caveats: Over the following months the frequencies of hyperexpanded clones went down, and after one year T-cell counts and TCRbeta diversity were mostly credited to newly produced T cells. The apparently early recovery of alphabetaT-cell counts about two months after transplant reportedly depended on only several hundred rapidly expanded clones that came from non-depleted graft cells. In some patients, high TCRbeta diversity at day 60 was attributed to recipient T cells and intrathymic progenitors that had survived conditioning.

To prepare the library, PCR was applied. Sequencing relied on an Illumina HiSeq 2500. Molecular barcoding was employed in the preparation of TCR libraries, with unique molecular identifiers being used to normalize TCRbeta repertoire quantification. TCRdb reprocessed the public reads (quality trimming at Q25 with fastp, clone calling with MiXCR) and kept in-frame beta chains. Under each unique CDR3 protein, matching rows form one entry showing the most common genes and DNA. The sample contains around 700,000 distinct CDR3 sequences, about an eighth of them found a single time. The ten biggest clones cover 0.79% of the sample. In this sample, this clonotype turned up many times. This clone's antigen is unknown. No much larger clone exists at a distance of one base, and base qualities are not known. Read against the paper, the sample's treatment or condition label means: allogeneic hematopoietic cell transplantation with graft depleted of TCRalphabeta T cells and CD19 B cells. The transplant recipients were children given TCRalphabeta/CD19-depleted allogeneic hematopoietic cell grafts.

CDR1 and CDR2 were assigned from the germline V gene as SGHVS and FNYEAQ. Cut back by 1 base and 9 bases, the V and J ends lie 13 bases apart. The cysteine opens and the phenylalanine closes a CDR3 of 14 amino acids. CDR3 DNA only is kept here, 42 bases in frame from base 1. The sample consisted of PBMCs, taken before TCRalphabeta/CD19-depleted stem cell transplant. This TCR came from a girl aged 2 to 10 with congenital amegakaryocytic thrombocytopenia, due to receive a stem cell transplant. The rearranged chain carries TRBV7-6 and TRBJ2-1; perhaps TRBD2 is the D gene, with 6 bases matching. The DNA is TGTGCCAGCAGCTTAGGCGGGGTTGGAGGTGAGCAGTTCTTC. This yields the protein CASSLGGVGGEQFF.